This T cell receptor beta chain was identified during a study of blood T cell repertoires in COVID-19. About the study: Specimens from acute and convalescent COVID-19 originated in the United States, Italy and Spain. Sources were T cells, B-cell-depleted T cells, or PBMCs; the material itself was cDNA or gDNA.

As handled by the study authors: The authors estimated nucleated cell counts from reference gene primer amplification. Repertoires were generated with immunoSEQ multiplex PCR, while TCRdb's copy carries only in-frame clones and drops some. The V and J calls and clone size are taken from that table; D and trimming were inferred from the DNA. The data hold 250,000 to 350,000 clones, with about 85% observed a single time. Seattle's enrolled individuals joined amid active infection and were then monitored longitudinally. The germline CDR1 and CDR2 sequences are MNHNS and SASEGT. With 3 bases removed from V and 2 bases from J, the gap between germline ends came to 25 bases. The CDR3 loop spans 20 amino acids.

V and J are TRBV6-1 and TRBJ1-4; D is perhaps TRBD1 (6 bases). This sequence originates from a human donor with COVID-19, enrolled during active disease. The donor label of this sample is uncertain. The sequencing input was peripheral blood. The CDR3: CASSDAGTSHHFGTNEKLFF. CDR3 DNA: TGTGCCAGCAGTGACGCCGGGACATCACACCATTTTGGGACTAATGAAAAACTGTTTTTT.